Included here is one T cell receptor (beta chain) sequence, with context. Using immunoSEQ multiplex PCR, the repertoire was profiled, and TCRdb retains in-frame clones only, with some absent. The data hold tens of thousands of clones, with 85% to 95% observed a single time. Looked up from germline, CDR1 is SNHLY and CDR2 is FYNNEI. CDR3 length: 13 amino acids. The V end lost 8 bases, the J end lost 2 bases, and 9 bases lay between the germline ends. The data are from a study of human thymus T cells. Sequencing was carried out using blood. This TCR came from a boy under three years old with a congenital heart defect but otherwise immunologically healthy. The V gene is TRBV2, the J gene TRBJ2-2; the D is unclear. This CDR3 is CASQVINTGELFF. The CDR3 region has the DNA TGTGCCAGCCAGGTGATTAACACCGGGGAGCTGTTTTTT.